This T cell receptor (beta chain) was documented in a study of shared clonotypes between healthy human individuals. General observations from the study: Of the naive CD4 clonotypes, about 5.4% were shared across several donors. The donor pool, a small one, limited the genetic and exposure-history diversity represented.

Germline V gives CDR1 SGDLS, CDR2 YYNGEE. Between the trimmed V and J ends, which lost 0 bases and 4 bases, there was a span of 20 bases. The CDR3 extends over 18 amino acids. Turning to this clone: Its antigen is not identified.

Only in-frame clones appear in the TCRdb table, and some are missing; sequencing was by immunoSEQ multiplex PCR. Altogether roughly 640,000 clones are present, roughly 97% being singletons, with the ten largest covering 0.055% to 0.07%. The receptor's source is a woman younger than 45 in good health. The J gene is TRBJ2-1, the V gene TRBV9; either TRBD1 or TRBD2 may supply D (5 bases each). Sequencing was performed on naive CD4+ T cells sorted from blood. As for subset: CD45RA+ positively selected. CDR3 in DNA: TGTGCCAGCAGCGTAGAAGGAGTTGGGGGTGGGGCTTACAATGAGCAGTTCTTC. This encodes CASSVEGVGGGAYNEQFF.